These 8 T cell receptor beta chains share one sample of origin, sequenced in a study of cytomegalovirus exposure and HLA in healthy donors. Sequencing used immunoSEQ multiplex PCR; TCRdb keeps in-frame clones, though not all of them. The repertoire holds fewer than 250,000 clones, with over 80% as singletons. The sequenced sample consisted of PBMCs. All receptors come from a young woman in good health and CMV-seronegative.

The chain recombines TRBV2 with TRBJ2-3, with unresolved D. The ends were cut back, 6 bases at V and 5 bases at J, with 9 bases in the middle. The germline gives CDR1 SNHLY, CDR2 FYNNEI. The CDR3 is 12 residues long. CDR3 sequence (DNA): TGTGCCAGCAGCCTCAACAGAGATACGCAGTATTTT. This gives the protein CASSLNRDTQYF. The whole variable domain, filled in from reference TRBV2 and TRBJ2-3, reads EPEVTQTPSHQVTQMGQEVILRCVPISNHLYFYWYRQILGQKVEFLVSFYNNEISEKSEIFDDQFSVERPDGSNFTLKIRSTKLEDSAMYFCASSLNRDTQYFGPGTRLTVL.

This sequence joins TRBV27 and TRBJ2-7, with 8 bases that match TRBD2. Germline loops: CDR1 MNHEY, CDR2 SMNVEV (reference sequence). Losses at the gene ends were 2 bases for V and 7 bases for J; bases not matched to a gene: 10. This CDR3 comprises 15 residues. DNA of the CDR3: TGTGCCAGCAGTTTACTTCGGGAGGGTCCACGGGAGCAGTACTTC. This codes for CASSLLREGPREQYF.

The gene calls are TRBV5-4 and TRBJ2-1; unclear D gene. Germline CDR1 SGHNT, CDR2 YYREEE (reference sequence). The CDR3 consists of 13 residues. V gave up 5 bases and J gave up 8 bases, with 14 bases separating them. CDR3 in DNA: TGTGCCAGCAGTGAAGACTTGGGCGATGAGCAGTTCTTC. It codes for CASSEDLGDEQFF.

The chain recombines TRBV18 with TRBJ1-4, with 8 bases that match TRBD1. Trimming at V came to 5 bases and at J to 2 bases, leaving 1 base not matched to a gene. Germline V gene lookup returns CDR1 KGHSH and CDR2 LQKENI. This CDR3 comprises 14 residues. The CDR3 sequence: CASSWTGTNEKLFF. CDR3 DNA: TGTGCCAGCTCATGGACAGGGACTAATGAAAAACTGTTTTTT.

A single count supports this clone. The chain links TRBV28 to TRBJ1-1; maybe TRBD1 (6 bases). The V end was cut by 2 bases, the J end by 10 bases, with 20 bases between. This CDR3 comprises 15 residues. Germline loops: CDR1 MDHEN, CDR2 SYDVKM. The DNA of the CDR3 is TGTGCCAGCAGTTTACCCGGGGGCGGGGAGCTTAGAGCTTTCTTT. Translated: CASSLPGGGELRAFF.

The gene calls are TRBV6-1 and TRBJ1-2; D is ambiguous. V dropped 0 bases and J dropped 4 bases, with 12 bases sitting between them. The germline V gene has CDR1 MNHNS and CDR2 SASEGT. This CDR3 has 15 amino acids. CDR3 loop: CASSEALVLGYGYTF. The CDR3 DNA follows: TGTGCCAGCAGTGAAGCGTTGGTCCTAGGCTATGGCTACACCTTC.

The rearrangement links TRBV9 to TRBJ1-1; 7 nucleotides agree with TRBD1. V lost 4 bases to trimming and J lost 1 base; unmatched junction nucleotides: 7. The CDR3 runs to 15 residues. CDR1 and CDR2 (germline): SGDLS, YYNGEE. The CDR3 sequence: CASSPGGTENTEAFF. The CDR3 DNA is TGTGCCAGCAGCCCAGGGGGGACAGAGAACACTGAAGCTTTCTTT.

The rearrangement joins TRBV15 to TRBJ2-7, with a possible D match to TRBD1 (6 bases). Germline V gene data show CDR1 as LNHNV and CDR2 as YYDKDF (reference sequence). V shed 0 bases and J shed 2 bases, with 14 bases lying between them. This CDR3 has 16 residues. The DNA for the CDR3 is TGTGCCACCAGCAGAGATGTTGGGCAGGGGACCTACGAGCAGTACTTC. This gives the protein CATSRDVGQGTYEQYF.